Listed below are T cell receptor beta chains from one sample, sequenced in a study of control samples from healthy donors and cancer patients. Sequencing used immunoSEQ multiplex PCR; TCRdb keeps in-frame clones, though not all of them. The table includes fewer than 200,000 clones, around 90% detected once. The sequencing input was blood. These receptors all come from a woman aged 50 to 60 in good health. Each CDR3 is given without its conserved first and last residue.

j_call | v_call | cdr3_length | cdr3_aa
TRBJ2-3 | TRBV5-1 | 13 | ASSLEQGAADTQY
TRBJ2-2 | TRBV21-1 | 11 | ASSNWGTGELF
TRBJ1-2 | TRBV7-2 | 12 | ASSLGVSRNGYT
TRBJ1-1 | TRBV25-1 | 12 | ASSEKGESGKAF
TRBJ2-7 | TRBV7-2 | 14 | ASSLTSGGGHYEQY
TRBJ1-4 | TRBV7-2 | 12 | ASSFFGLDEKLF
TRBJ2-3 | TRBV7-2 | 13 | ASSLTSGVPDTQY
TRBJ2-7 | TRBV7-2 | 9 | ASRQGYEQY
TRBJ2-7 | TRBV6-5 | 14 | ASSYSITGGSYEQY
TRBJ2-7 | TRBV5-1 | 11 | ASSLASERVQY
TRBJ1-3 | TRBV7-2 | 13 | ASSLAVLSGNTIY
TRBJ1-1 | TRBV7-9 | 13 | ASSLEGAGRTEAF
TRBJ1-4 | TRBV18 | 12 | ASSPGTQNEKLF
TRBJ2-7 | TRBV7-9 | 15 | ASSPSLRWEGNYEQY
TRBJ1-5 | TRBV6-5 | 11 | ASKGFGNQPQH
TRBJ1-5 | TRBV28 | 15 | ASSLGTISGVGQPQH
TRBJ2-7 | TRBV7-2 | 12 | ASSLRTGVYEQY
TRBJ2-3 | TRBV6-4 | 13 | ASSDSRGGLDTQY
TRBJ1-6 | TRBV25-1 | 14 | ASSELKGADNSPLH
TRBJ1-1 | TRBV10-3 | 11 | AISEPGLREAF
TRBJ1-1 | TRBV19 | 11 | ASSIGPGYDCR
TRBJ1-3 | TRBV5-5 | 13 | ASSRGTGDGNTIY
TRBJ1-1 | TRBV9 | 13 | ASSVAQGVGTEAF
TRBJ2-5 | TRBV6-5 | 11 | ASSWGAGETQY
TRBJ2-7 | TRBV6-5 | 10 | ASRDSSYEQY
TRBJ2-5 | TRBV7-3 | 13 | ASSPTAGGQETQY
TRBJ1-1 | TRBV5-1 | 11 | ASSLASEFRAF
TRBJ2-1 | TRBV24-1 | 17 | ATSDSPGKGTSSYNEQF
TRBJ2-7 | TRBV7-2 | 12 | ASSLAIRVYEQY
TRBJ2-1 | TRBV24-1 | 16 | AAAGGQISGSSLNEQF
TRBJ1-5 | TRBV19 | 13 | ASSARLRDTQPQH
TRBJ1-1 | TRBV5-1 | 13 | ASSQQGPLNTEAF
TRBJ2-3 | TRBV4-3 | 14 | ASSRVADSSPGTQY
TRBJ2-5 | TRBV9 | 12 | ASSFQDSQETQY
TRBJ2-7 | TRBV19 | 12 | ASSGLARAYEQY
TRBJ1-4 | TRBV6-2/TRBV6-3 | 13 | ASSYSGATNEKLF
TRBJ1-6 | TRBV12-3/TRBV12-4 | 11 | ASRQGWDSPLH
TRBJ1-4 | TRBV7-9 | 13 | ASSPRQAVREKLF
TRBJ1-5 | TRBV30 | 12 | AWSIQGGNQPQH
TRBJ1-4 | TRBV15 | 12 | ATSRAGPREGLF
TRBJ2-1 | TRBV5-4 | 11 | ASSTTGANEQF
TRBJ2-3 | TRBV7-2 | 12 | ASKRTVSTDTQY
TRBJ2-7 | TRBV19 | 12 | ASSIAGGTYEQY
TRBJ1-1 | TRBV20-1 | 9 | SATGVTEAF
TRBJ2-3 | TRBV27 | 14 | ASSSRQAQSTDTQY
TRBJ2-7 | TRBV18 | 14 | ASSPALVGGSYEQY
TRBJ1-3 | TRBV3-1/TRBV3-2 | 13 | ASSPSGGTGNTIY
TRBJ1-5 | TRBV27 | 14 | ASSSGTGNLFQPQH
TRBJ2-5 | TRBV7-2 | 13 | ASSLNGTPQETQY
TRBJ2-7 | TRBV28 | 12 | ASKGRQANYEQY
TRBJ2-5 | TRBV29-1 | 11 | SVAGPIQETQY